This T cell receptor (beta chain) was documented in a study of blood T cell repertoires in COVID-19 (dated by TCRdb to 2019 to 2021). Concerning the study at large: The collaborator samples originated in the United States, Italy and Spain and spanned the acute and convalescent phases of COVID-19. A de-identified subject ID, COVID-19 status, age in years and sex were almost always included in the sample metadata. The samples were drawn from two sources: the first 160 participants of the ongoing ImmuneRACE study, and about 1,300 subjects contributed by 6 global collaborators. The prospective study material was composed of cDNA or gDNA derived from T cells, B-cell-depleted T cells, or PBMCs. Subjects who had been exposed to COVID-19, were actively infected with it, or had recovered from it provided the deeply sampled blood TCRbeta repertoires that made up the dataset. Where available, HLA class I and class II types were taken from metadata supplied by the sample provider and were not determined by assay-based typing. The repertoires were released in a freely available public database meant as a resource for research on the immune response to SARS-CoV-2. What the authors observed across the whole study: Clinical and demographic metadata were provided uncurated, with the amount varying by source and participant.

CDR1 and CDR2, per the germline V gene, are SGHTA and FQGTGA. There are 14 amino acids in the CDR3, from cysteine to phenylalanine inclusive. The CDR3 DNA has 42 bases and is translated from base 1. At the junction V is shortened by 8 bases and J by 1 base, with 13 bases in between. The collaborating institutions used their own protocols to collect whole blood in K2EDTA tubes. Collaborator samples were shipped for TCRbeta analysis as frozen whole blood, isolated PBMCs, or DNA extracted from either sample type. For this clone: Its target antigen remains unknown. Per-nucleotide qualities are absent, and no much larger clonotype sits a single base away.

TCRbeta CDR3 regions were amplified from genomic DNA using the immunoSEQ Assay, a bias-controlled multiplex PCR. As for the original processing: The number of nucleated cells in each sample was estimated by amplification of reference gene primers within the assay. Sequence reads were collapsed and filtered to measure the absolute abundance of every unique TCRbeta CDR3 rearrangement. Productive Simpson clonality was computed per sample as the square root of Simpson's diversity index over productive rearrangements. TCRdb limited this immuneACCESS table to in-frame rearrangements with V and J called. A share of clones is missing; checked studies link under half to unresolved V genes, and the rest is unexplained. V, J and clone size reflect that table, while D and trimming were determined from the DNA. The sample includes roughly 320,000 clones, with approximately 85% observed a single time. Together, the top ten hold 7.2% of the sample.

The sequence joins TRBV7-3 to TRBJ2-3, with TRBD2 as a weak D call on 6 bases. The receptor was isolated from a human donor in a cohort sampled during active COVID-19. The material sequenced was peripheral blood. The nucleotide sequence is TGTGCCAGCGCCGGGGGTAGCGGCACAGATACGCAGTATTTT. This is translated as CASAGGSGTDTQYF.